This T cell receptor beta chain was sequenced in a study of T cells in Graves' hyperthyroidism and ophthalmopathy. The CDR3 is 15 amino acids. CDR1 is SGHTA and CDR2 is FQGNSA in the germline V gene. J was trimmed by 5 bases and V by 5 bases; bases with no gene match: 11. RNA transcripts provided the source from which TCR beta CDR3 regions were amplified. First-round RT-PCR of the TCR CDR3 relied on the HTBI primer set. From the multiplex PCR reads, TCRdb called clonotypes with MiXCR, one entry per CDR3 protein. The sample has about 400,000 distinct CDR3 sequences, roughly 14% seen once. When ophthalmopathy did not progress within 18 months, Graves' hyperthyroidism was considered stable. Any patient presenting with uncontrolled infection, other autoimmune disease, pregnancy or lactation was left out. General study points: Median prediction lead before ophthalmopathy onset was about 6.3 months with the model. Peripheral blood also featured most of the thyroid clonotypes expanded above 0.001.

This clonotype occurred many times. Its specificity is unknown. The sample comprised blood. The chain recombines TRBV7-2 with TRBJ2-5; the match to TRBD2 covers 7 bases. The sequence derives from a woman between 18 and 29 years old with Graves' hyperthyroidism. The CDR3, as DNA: TGTGCCAGCAGCAGGGAAGCGGGGACGCTGGAGACCCAGTACTTC. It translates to CASSREAGTLETQYF.